This T cell receptor (beta chain) was sequenced during a study of blood T cell repertoires in COVID-19. Study background: Both acute and convalescent COVID-19 samples were obtained from the United States, Italy and Spain. PBMCs, B-cell-depleted T cells, or T cells provided the cDNA or gDNA that made up the material.

Each participant's cohort was designated according to participant-reported clinical history. The CDR3 has 15 residues. Per germline, CDR1 MNHEY and CDR2 SVGAGI. V was pared by 2 bases and J by 5 bases, with 5 bases of the junction left unmatched. As handled by the study authors: The assay estimated nucleated cells by amplifying reference gene primers. Using immunoSEQ multiplex PCR, the repertoire was profiled, and TCRdb retains in-frame clones only, with some absent. That table is the source of V, J and clone size, and D and trimming were worked out from the DNA. The sample holds around 300,000 clones; roughly 86% are singletons and the top ten take about 2.6%.

The V and J genes are TRBV6-5 and TRBJ2-1, with 8 bases lining up with TRBD2. What was sequenced was PBMCs or T cells enriched from blood (not recorded which). The sequence came from a woman aged 18-29 years who had recovered from COVID-19. CDR3 sequence reads: CASSYRSGTHNEQFF. The DNA of the CDR3 is TGTGCCAGCAGTTACCGTAGCGGGACCCACAATGAGCAGTTCTTC.